These 16 T cell receptor beta chains originate from one sample sequenced in a study of T-cell reconstitution after alpha-beta-depleted transplantation in children. The authors prepared the TCRbeta library with unique molecular identifiers. TCRdb reprocessed the PCR reads via MiXCR and lists one record per CDR3 protein. The sample yields about a million distinct CDR3 sequences, less than 30% seen once. The sample here was PBMCs, mostly from graft donor cells, taken 360 days after TCRalphabeta/CD19-depleted stem cell transplant. These receptors were obtained from a boy under two years old who had a stem cell transplant for SCID, so the T cells may come from the graft donor.

This clonotype appeared many times. The chain employs TRBV7-3 and TRBJ2-1; 10 nucleotides agree with TRBD2. V gave up 2 bases and J gave up 3 bases; unmatched junction bases: 4. Germline CDR1 is SGHTA and CDR2 is FQGTGA. The CDR3 runs 16 residues. DNA for the CDR3: TGTGCCAGCAGCTTATCTAGCGGGGGCCTCTACAATGAGCAGTTCTTC. Its protein is CASSLSSGGLYNEQFF.

The chain is built from TRBV5-1 and TRBJ2-3; 9 positions match TRBD2. The CDR3 contains 16 residues. Germline V gene data show CDR1 as SGHRS and CDR2 as YFSETQ. V was clipped by 3 bases and J by 2 bases; unmatched bases: 7. The CDR3: CASSYERGATTDTQYF. CDR3 nucleotide sequence: TGCGCCAGCAGCTACGAGCGGGGGGCCACCACAGATACGCAGTATTTT. The full variable domain, its missing parts supplied by reference TRBV5-1 and TRBJ2-3, is KAGVTQTPRYLIKTRGQQVTLSCSPISGHRSVSWYQQTPGQGLQFLFEYFSETQRNKGNFPGRFSGRQFSNSRSEMNVSTLELGDSALYLCASSYERGATTDTQYFGPGTRLTVL.

V is TRBV20-1 and J is TRBJ2-7; D might be TRBD2 (5 bases). CDR3 size: 12 residues. Germline lookup yields CDR1 DFQATT and CDR2 SNEGSKA (reference sequence). The germline V and J ends were trimmed by 3 bases and 7 bases, with 13 bases remaining between them. The chain's CDR3 is CSASRDPREQYF. DNA of the CDR3: TGCAGTGCTAGCCGGGATCCCCGGGAGCAGTACTTC.

The V and J genes are TRBV20-1 and TRBJ2-7; D may be TRBD2 (6 bases). With 5 bases removed from V and 6 bases from J, the gap between germline ends came to 11 bases. The CDR3 sequence is 11 residues long. Germline assignment: CDR1 DFQATT and CDR2 SNEGSKA (reference sequence). The CDR3 DNA sequence: TGCAGTGCTCTCGGGAGAACCGAGCAGTACTTC. Encoded protein: CSALGRTEQYF.

The genes are TRBV6-2 or TRBV6-3 and TRBJ2-1; D remains ambiguous. This CDR3 region has 16 residues. Germline CDR1 is MNHEY and CDR2 is SVGEGT. V was trimmed by 6 bases and J by 9 bases, leaving 24 bases between them. For the CDR3, the DNA is TGTGCCAGCAGACCTACCGTAGGGCCCACGTATAGTGAGCAGTTCTTC. It yields the protein CASRPTVGPTYSEQFF.

The rearrangement links TRBV5-6 to TRBJ1-5; unclear D gene. V dropped 0 bases and J dropped 4 bases, with 8 bases sitting between them. CDR1 is SGHDT, CDR2 YYEEEE, per germline. The CDR3 sequence is 14 residues long. This chain's CDR3 is CASSLGLRNQPQHF. For the CDR3, the DNA is TGTGCCAGCAGCTTGGGACTGAGGAATCAGCCCCAGCATTTT.

V usage is TRBV20-1 and J usage is TRBJ1-2; 8 nucleotides match TRBD1. The trim removed 0 bases at V and 6 bases at J, leaving 6 bases unmatched. The length of the CDR3 is 14 residues. Germline loops: CDR1 DFQATT, CDR2 SNEGSKA (reference sequence). The CDR3 protein is CSARDPGGFNGYTF. The CDR3 nucleotides are TGCAGTGCTAGAGATCCAGGGGGCTTCAATGGCTACACCTTC.

V usage is TRBV12-3 or TRBV12-4 and J usage is TRBJ1-2; 7 bases match TRBD1. Trimming at V came to 6 bases and at J to 8 bases, leaving 9 bases not matched to a gene. The CDR3 has 13 residues. The CDR3 bases are TGTGCCAGCAGCAACAAGGGGGCAGGGGGCTACACCTTC. It is translated as CASSNKGAGGYTF.

This clonotype was counted ten times or more. Germline is not matched at one junction end, which may reflect a read error. This rearrangement joins TRBV5-1 to TRBJ2-7; TRBD2 aligns across 7 bases. This CDR3 comprises 13 residues. Germline loops: CDR1 SGHRS, CDR2 YFSETQ. DNA for the CDR3: TGTGCCAGCAGCTTCTCGGGAGGCTACGAGCAGTACTTC. Protein sequence: CASSFSGGYEQYF. The full variable domain, completed using reference TRBV5-1 and TRBJ2-7, is KAGVTQTPRYLIKTRGQQVTLSCSPISGHRSVSWYQQTPGQGLQFLFEYFSETQRNKGNFPGRFSGRQFSNSRSEMNVSTLELGDSALYLCASSFSGGYEQYFGPGTRLTVT.

This clonotype was counted only a few times. The chain uses TRBV6-5 and TRBJ1-2; TRBD1 agrees at 7 bases. CDR3 length: 13 residues. The trim removed 3 bases at V and 6 bases at J, leaving 4 bases unmatched. In germline, CDR1 is MNHEY, CDR2 SVGAGI. The CDR3 loop is CASSYAGGNGYTF. CDR3 bases: TGTGCCAGCAGTTATGCAGGGGGAAATGGCTACACCTTC.

This clonotype occurred a few times. This sequence joins TRBV20-1 and TRBJ2-7; D uncertain. This CDR3 is 15 amino acids long. Germline-derived CDR1 and CDR2 are DFQATT and SNEGSKA (reference sequence). Trimming left V 3 bases short and J 3 bases short, with 18 bases between. CDR3 sequence reads: CSARDDNLLFYEQYF. The CDR3 DNA follows: TGCAGTGCTAGGGATGACAACCTACTTTTCTACGAGCAGTACTTC.

The J gene is TRBJ2-5, the V gene TRBV2; TRBD2 aligns across 9 bases. Germline V gene data show CDR1 as SNHLY and CDR2 as FYNNEI. The V gene end was trimmed by 8 bases and the J gene end by 5 bases; junction bases not matched to a gene: 9. This CDR3 contains 14 residues. DNA of the CDR3: TGTGCCAGCCGTGTCGGCGGGGGGGCGGAGACCCAGTACTTC. Translation: CASRVGGGAETQYF. The full variable domain, rest sourced from reference TRBV2 and TRBJ2-5, is EPEVTQTPSHQVTQMGQEVILRCVPISNHLYFYWYRQILGQKVEFLVSFYNNEISEKSEIFDDQFSVERPDGSNFTLKIRSTKLEDSAMYFCASRVGGGAETQYFGPGTRLLVL.

This clonotype was observed a few times. The V and J genes are TRBV6-5 and TRBJ2-2; D uncertain. CDR3 length: 15 amino acids. Trimming cost V 0 bases and J 0 bases, with 5 bases left between them. Germline values: CDR1 MNHEY, CDR2 SVGAGI. CDR3 amino acids: CASSYSGSNTGELFF. The CDR3 DNA follows: TGTGCCAGCAGTTACTCAGGGTCGAACACCGGGGAGCTGTTTTTT.

The chain carries TRBV27 and TRBJ2-7, with a weak D call TRBD2 (7 bases). V was trimmed by 5 bases and J by 4 bases, leaving 24 bases between them. CDR3 size: 17 residues. Germline CDR1 is MNHEY and CDR2 is SMNVEV (reference sequence). The CDR3 DNA reads TGTGCCAGCAGTCCCTCATGGGGGGCGGGGGTTGCGTACGAGCAGTACTTC. Protein sequence: CASSPSWGAGVAYEQYF.

The CDR3 region is CAIKEASGYNEQFF. The DNA for the CDR3 is TGTGCCATCAAGGAGGCTAGCGGATACAATGAGCAGTTCTTC. The J gene is TRBJ2-1, the V gene TRBV10-3; 7 positions agree with TRBD2. The CDR3 consists of 14 residues. V was clipped by 7 bases and J by 4 bases; unmatched bases: 7. Per the germline V gene, CDR1 is ENHRY and CDR2 is SYGVKD.

This clonotype was observed a few times. The chain uses TRBV20-1 and TRBJ2-3, with 10 nucleotides matching TRBD2. J gave up 2 bases and V 6 bases, and 8 bases lay outside the gene matches. The CDR3 is made up of 15 amino acids. The germline gives CDR1 DFQATT, CDR2 SNEGSKA (reference sequence). The chain's CDR3 is CSAGGGLAHTDTQYF. The CDR3 DNA reads as TGCAGTGCGGGCGGGGGACTAGCGCACACAGATACGCAGTATTTT.